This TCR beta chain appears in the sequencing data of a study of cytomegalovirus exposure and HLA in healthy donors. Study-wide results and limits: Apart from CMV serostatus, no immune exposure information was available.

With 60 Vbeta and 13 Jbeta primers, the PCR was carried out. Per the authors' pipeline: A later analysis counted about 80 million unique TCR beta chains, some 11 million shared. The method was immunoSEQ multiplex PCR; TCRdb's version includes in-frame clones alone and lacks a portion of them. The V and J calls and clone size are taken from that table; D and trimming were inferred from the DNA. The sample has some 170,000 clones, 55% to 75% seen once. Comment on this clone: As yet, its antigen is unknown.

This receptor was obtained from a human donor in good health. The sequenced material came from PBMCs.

This CDR3 reads CASSKGSGRALNLNTGELFF. The CDR3 coding sequence is TGTGCCAGCAGCAAAGGGTCGGGCAGGGCCCTTAACTTGAACACCGGGGAGCTGTTTTTT. The J gene is TRBJ2-2, the V gene TRBV21-1; whether TRBD1, the table's D call, matches the DNA was not checked. TRBV21-1 is shown as a pseudogene. The CDR3 sequence is 20 residues long.